This T cell receptor (beta chain) was sequenced in a study of T cells in Graves' hyperthyroidism and ophthalmopathy. This clonotype was picked up a small number of times. TCR beta CDR3 regions were amplified from RNA transcripts. HTBI primers were the set used in a first-round RT-PCR of the TCR CDR3. MiXCR was run by TCRdb on the multiplex PCR reads, yielding one entry per CDR3 protein. The sample has roughly 500,000 distinct CDR3 sequences; around a quarter are singletons. The CDR3 contains 16 residues. V gave up 5 bases and J gave up 0 bases, with 13 bases separating them. Germline values: CDR1 SGHAT, CDR2 FQNNGV.

The V call is TRBV11-2, the J call TRBJ2-2; the D gene is possibly TRBD2 (6 bases). Input material: blood. The receptor comes from a woman in her twenties or thirties with Graves' ophthalmopathy. For the CDR3, the DNA is TGTGCCAGCAGCCAGGGACTCGTCTCGAACACCGGGGAGCTGTTTTTT. Its translation is CASSQGLVSNTGELFF.